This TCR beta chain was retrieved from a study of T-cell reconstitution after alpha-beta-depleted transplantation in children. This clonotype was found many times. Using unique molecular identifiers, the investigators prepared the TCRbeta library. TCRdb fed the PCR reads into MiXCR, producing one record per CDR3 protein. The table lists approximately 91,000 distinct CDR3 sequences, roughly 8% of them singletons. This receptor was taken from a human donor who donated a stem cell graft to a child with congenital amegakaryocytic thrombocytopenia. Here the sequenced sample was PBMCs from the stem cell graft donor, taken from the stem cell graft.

The CDR3 coding sequence is TGCAGCGTTGAAGAGTTTCTTCGTGGAGAATCCTACGAGCAGTACTTC. This encodes CSVEEFLRGESYEQYF. J is TRBJ2-7 and V is TRBV29-1; the D is unclear. This CDR3 is 16 amino acids long. Between the trimmed V and J ends, which lost 0 bases and 1 base, there was a span of 16 bases. Germline CDR1 is SQVTM and CDR2 is ANQGSEA.